This entry lists 18 T cell receptor beta chains sequenced from one sample in a study of cytomegalovirus exposure and HLA in healthy donors. PCR primers comprised 60 Vbeta and 13 Jbeta primers. Assay: immunoSEQ multiplex PCR; the TCRdb copy retains only in-frame clones and omits some. Among 160,000 or so clones listed, roughly 85% were seen once. Sequenced: PBMCs. The receptors shown here come from a woman aged 40 to 55 in good health and CMV-seronegative.

The chain combines TRBV11-1 with TRBJ2-1, with 8 bases identical to TRBD1. Germline CDR1 is SGHAT and CDR2 is FQDESV (reference sequence). The ends lost 4 bases at V and 4 bases at J; junction bases unmatched: 6. This CDR3 spans 15 amino acids. CDR3: CASSSPGQAYNEQFF. The CDR3 DNA reads as TGTGCCAGCAGCTCCCCGGGACAGGCTTACAATGAGCAGTTCTTC.

The rearrangement uses TRBV27 and TRBJ2-5; D is perhaps TRBD1 (7 bases). V gave up 5 bases and J gave up 4 bases, with 14 bases separating them. This CDR3 comprises 14 residues. Germline values: CDR1 MNHEY, CDR2 SMNVEV (reference sequence). The CDR3 region has the DNA TGTGCCAGCAGTCCACTCCAGGGGGGAGAGACCCAGTACTTC. Protein sequence: CASSPLQGGETQYF.

The V gene is TRBV29-1, the J gene TRBJ2-5; no clear D. Germline V gene data show CDR1 as SQVTM and CDR2 as ANQGSEA. V dropped 0 bases and J dropped 2 bases, with 10 bases sitting between them. The CDR3 runs to 14 residues. DNA for the CDR3: TGCAGCGTTGAAGATCTGGCAGTGCAAGAGACCCAGTACTTC. Translating gives CSVEDLAVQETQYF.

V and J are TRBV28 and TRBJ2-7; 10 bases align to TRBD2. Germline V gene lookup returns CDR1 MDHEN and CDR2 SYDVKM. Trimming took 5 bases from V and 1 from J; bases not matched to a gene: 5. This CDR3 spans 15 amino acids. This CDR3 reads CASSPGTSVSYEQYF. CDR3 DNA: TGTGCCAGCAGTCCCGGGACTAGCGTATCCTACGAGCAGTACTTC.

The rearrangement joins TRBV5-1 to TRBJ1-2; D unresolved. The V gene's germline CDR1 is SGHRS and CDR2 YFSETQ. The CDR3 has 14 residues. Trimming removed 0 bases from V and 2 bases from J, with 8 bases in between. The CDR3 DNA reads as TGCGCCAGCAGCTTGGCCGAGGTGAACTATGGCTACACCTTC. As protein: CASSLAEVNYGYTF.

This chain joins TRBV28 and TRBJ2-6; tentative D call: TRBD1 (6 bases). CDR1 is MDHEN and CDR2 is SYDVKM in the germline V gene. This CDR3 spans 16 amino acids. Trimming took off 4 bases at V and 4 bases at J, with 14 bases between the two ends. The CDR3 loop is CASSSATGSGANVLTF. For the CDR3, the DNA is TGTGCCAGCAGTTCCGCCACAGGGTCCGGGGCCAACGTCCTGACTTTC.

This clone was seen a few times. The rearrangement joins TRBV5-6 to TRBJ2-7, with 9 bases matching TRBD1. J gave up 4 bases and V 4 bases, and 6 bases lay outside the gene matches. Per the germline V gene, CDR1 is SGHDT and CDR2 is YYEEEE. CDR3 length equals 14 residues. The CDR3 loop is CASSPGTGWYEQYF. Written as DNA, the CDR3 is TGTGCCAGCAGCCCCGGGACAGGGTGGTACGAGCAGTACTTC.

DNA for the CDR3: TGTGCCAGCAGTGAAGGTCTAGTAGCGGGAGAGGAGACCCAGTACTTC. Translation gives CASSEGLVAGEETQYF. The V and J genes are TRBV2 and TRBJ2-5; 9 bases fit TRBD2. Germline V gene lookup returns CDR1 SNHLY and CDR2 FYNNEI. The trim removed 1 base at V and 5 bases at J, leaving 8 bases unmatched. The CDR3 has 16 residues.

The rearrangement uses TRBV11-2 and TRBJ1-2; D remains ambiguous. The V end was cut by 5 bases, the J end by 4 bases, with 26 bases between. The CDR3 is 18 amino acids. Per the germline V gene, CDR1 is SGHAT and CDR2 is FQNNGV. The CDR3 sequence: CASSIIQARTRRAYGYTF. As DNA, the CDR3 is TGTGCCAGCAGCATTATCCAGGCGAGGACTCGGCGGGCCTATGGCTACACCTTC.

The chain couples TRBV6-1 to TRBJ1-2, with D uncertain. The CDR3 is 15 residues long. V was clipped by 1 base and J by 7 bases, with 16 bases between them. CDR1 is MNHNS and CDR2 is SASEGT in the germline V gene. This CDR3 is CASSEGARLYGGYTF. CDR3 nucleotide sequence: TGTGCCAGCAGTGAAGGGGCCCGGCTCTATGGTGGCTACACCTTC.

The V gene is TRBV11-2, the J gene TRBJ2-2; 7 nucleotides line up with TRBD1. V shed 1 base, J shed 4 bases, and the junction held 12 bases outside the gene matches. This CDR3 contains 18 residues. Germline CDR1 reads SGHAT; CDR2 reads FQNNGV. CDR3 sequence reads: CASSLARRGRTFTGELFF. The CDR3 DNA reads as TGTGCCAGCAGCTTAGCTAGAAGGGGGCGGACTTTCACCGGGGAGCTGTTTTTT.

The chain is built from TRBV7-2 and TRBJ1-6; 7 bases are a match to TRBD1. The V gene end was trimmed by 5 bases and the J gene end by 6 bases; junction bases not matched to a gene: 7. This CDR3 has 15 residues. CDR1 and CDR2 (germline): SGHTA, FQGNSA. The CDR3 here is CASSVDRAFNSPLHF. The CDR3 DNA sequence: TGTGCCAGCAGCGTAGACAGGGCTTTTAATTCACCCCTCCACTTT. Filled out from reference TRBV7-2 and TRBJ1-6, the complete variable domain reads GAGVSQSPSNKVTEKGKDVELRCDPISGHTALYWYRQSLGQGLEFLIYFQGNSAPDKSGLPSDRFSAERTGGSVSTLTIQRTQQEDSAVYLCASSVDRAFNSPLHFGNGTRLTVT.

The J gene is TRBJ1-4, the V gene TRBV7-9, with D perhaps matching TRBD1 (6 bases). Trimming removed 3 bases from V and 4 bases from J, with 9 bases in between. The CDR3 covers 14 residues. In germline, CDR1 is SEHNR, CDR2 FQNEAQ (reference sequence). The CDR3 protein is CASSFGGRNEKLFF. For the CDR3, the DNA is TGTGCCAGCAGCTTTGGGGGCCGTAATGAAAAACTGTTTTTT.

This chain links TRBV27 with TRBJ1-5; D is unclear. This CDR3 has 11 residues. Per germline, CDR1 MNHEY and CDR2 SMNVEV (reference sequence). V was cut by 5 bases and J by 9 bases, with 8 bases left in between. For the CDR3, the DNA is TGTGCCAGCAGTCCTCCCCTGCCCCAGCATTTT. Its translation: CASSPPLPQHF.

The genes are TRBV28 and TRBJ2-5; D might be TRBD2 (7 bases). This CDR3 is built from 13 residues. Germline values: CDR1 MDHEN, CDR2 SYDVKM. V lost 7 bases and J lost 5, with 14 bases in between. CDR3 coding DNA: TGTGCCAGCAAATCCTCGGGGGGCGAGACCCAGTACTTC. Its translation: CASKSSGGETQYF.

This clone was counted a few times. The chain couples TRBV29-1 to TRBJ2-6; TRBD2 matches 13 bases. V lost 5 bases, J lost 1 base, and 2 bases stayed unmatched. Germline CDR1 SQVTM, CDR2 ANQGSEA. The CDR3 runs 16 residues. The CDR3 region has the DNA TGCAGCGTTCGACTAGCGGGGGGTTCTGGGGCCAACGTCCTGACTTTC. Its protein product is CSVRLAGGSGANVLTF.

The genes are TRBV4-3 and TRBJ2-5; 8 bases align to TRBD1. Germline V lookup: CDR1 LGHNA, CDR2 YSLEER. The trim removed 4 bases at V and 4 bases at J, leaving 20 bases unmatched. The CDR3 is made up of 19 amino acids. CDR3 coding DNA: TGCGCCAGCAGCCCCGGGTTCAGGGGGCGCATCTGGATCCCAGAGACCCAGTACTTC. It is translated as CASSPGFRGRIWIPETQYF.

This clone was seen a few times. Other DNA variants within this sample encode the same CDR3. The rearrangement joins TRBV7-9 to TRBJ1-1; D remains ambiguous. V lost 3 bases to trimming and J lost 5 bases, with 4 bases between them. From germline, CDR1 is SEHNR and CDR2 FQNEAQ (reference sequence). CDR3 length equals 11 residues. The DNA of the CDR3 is TGTGCCAGCAGCTTCCTTACTGAAGCTTTCTTT. It translates to CASSFLTEAFF. Full variable domain (outside the CDR3, taken from reference TRBV7-9 and TRBJ1-1): DTGVSQNPRHKITKRGQNVTFRCDPISEHNRLYWYRQTLGQGPEFLTYFQNEAQLEKSRLLSDRFSAERPKGSFSTLEIQRTEQGDSAMYLCASSFLTEAFFGQGTRLTVV.